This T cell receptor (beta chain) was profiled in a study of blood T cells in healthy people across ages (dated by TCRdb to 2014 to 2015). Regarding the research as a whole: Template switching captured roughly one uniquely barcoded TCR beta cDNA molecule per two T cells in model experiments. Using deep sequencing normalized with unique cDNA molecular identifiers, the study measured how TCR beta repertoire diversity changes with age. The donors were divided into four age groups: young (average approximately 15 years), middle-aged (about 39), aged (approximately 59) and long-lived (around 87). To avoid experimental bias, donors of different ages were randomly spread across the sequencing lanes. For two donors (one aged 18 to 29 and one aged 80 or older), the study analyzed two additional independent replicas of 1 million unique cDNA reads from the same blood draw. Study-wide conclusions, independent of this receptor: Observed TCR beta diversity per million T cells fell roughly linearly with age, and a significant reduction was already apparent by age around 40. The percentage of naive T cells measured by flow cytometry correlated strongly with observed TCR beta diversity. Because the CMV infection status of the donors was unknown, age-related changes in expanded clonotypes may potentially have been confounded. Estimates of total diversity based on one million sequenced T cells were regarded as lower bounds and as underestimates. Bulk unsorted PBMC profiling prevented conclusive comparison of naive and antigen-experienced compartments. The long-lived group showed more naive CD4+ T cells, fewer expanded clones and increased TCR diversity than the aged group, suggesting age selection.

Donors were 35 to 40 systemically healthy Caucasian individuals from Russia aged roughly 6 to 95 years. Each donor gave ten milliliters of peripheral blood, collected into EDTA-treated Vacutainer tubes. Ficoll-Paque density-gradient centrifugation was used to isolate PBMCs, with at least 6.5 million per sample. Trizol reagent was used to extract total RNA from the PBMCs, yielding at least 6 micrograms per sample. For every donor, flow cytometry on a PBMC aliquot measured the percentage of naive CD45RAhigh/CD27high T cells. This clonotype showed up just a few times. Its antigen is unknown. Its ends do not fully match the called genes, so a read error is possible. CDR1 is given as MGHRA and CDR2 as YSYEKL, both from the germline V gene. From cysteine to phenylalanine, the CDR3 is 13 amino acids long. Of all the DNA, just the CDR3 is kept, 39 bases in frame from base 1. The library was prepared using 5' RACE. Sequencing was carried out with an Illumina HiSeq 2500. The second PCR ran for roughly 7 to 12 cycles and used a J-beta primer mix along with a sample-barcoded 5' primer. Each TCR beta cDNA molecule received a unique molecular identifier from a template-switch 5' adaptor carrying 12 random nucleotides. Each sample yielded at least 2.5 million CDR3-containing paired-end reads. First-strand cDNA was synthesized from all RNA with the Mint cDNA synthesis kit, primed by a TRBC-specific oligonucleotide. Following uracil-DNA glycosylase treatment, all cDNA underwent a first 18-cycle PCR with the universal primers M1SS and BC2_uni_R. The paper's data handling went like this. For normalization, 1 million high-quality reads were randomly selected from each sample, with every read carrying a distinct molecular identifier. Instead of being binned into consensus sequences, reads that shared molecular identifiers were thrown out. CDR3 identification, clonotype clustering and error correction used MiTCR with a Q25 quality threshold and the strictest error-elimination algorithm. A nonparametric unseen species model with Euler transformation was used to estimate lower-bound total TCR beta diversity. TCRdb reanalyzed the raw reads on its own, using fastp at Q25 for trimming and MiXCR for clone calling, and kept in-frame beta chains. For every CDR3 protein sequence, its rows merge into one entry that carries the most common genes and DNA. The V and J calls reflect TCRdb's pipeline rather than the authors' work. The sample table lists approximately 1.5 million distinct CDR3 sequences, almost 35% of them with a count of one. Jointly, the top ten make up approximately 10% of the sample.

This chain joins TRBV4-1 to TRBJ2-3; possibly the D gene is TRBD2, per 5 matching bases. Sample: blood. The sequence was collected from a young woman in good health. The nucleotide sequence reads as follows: TGCACCAGCAGCACCTGGACTGGGGATACGCAGTATTTT. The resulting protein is CTSSTWTGDTQYF.